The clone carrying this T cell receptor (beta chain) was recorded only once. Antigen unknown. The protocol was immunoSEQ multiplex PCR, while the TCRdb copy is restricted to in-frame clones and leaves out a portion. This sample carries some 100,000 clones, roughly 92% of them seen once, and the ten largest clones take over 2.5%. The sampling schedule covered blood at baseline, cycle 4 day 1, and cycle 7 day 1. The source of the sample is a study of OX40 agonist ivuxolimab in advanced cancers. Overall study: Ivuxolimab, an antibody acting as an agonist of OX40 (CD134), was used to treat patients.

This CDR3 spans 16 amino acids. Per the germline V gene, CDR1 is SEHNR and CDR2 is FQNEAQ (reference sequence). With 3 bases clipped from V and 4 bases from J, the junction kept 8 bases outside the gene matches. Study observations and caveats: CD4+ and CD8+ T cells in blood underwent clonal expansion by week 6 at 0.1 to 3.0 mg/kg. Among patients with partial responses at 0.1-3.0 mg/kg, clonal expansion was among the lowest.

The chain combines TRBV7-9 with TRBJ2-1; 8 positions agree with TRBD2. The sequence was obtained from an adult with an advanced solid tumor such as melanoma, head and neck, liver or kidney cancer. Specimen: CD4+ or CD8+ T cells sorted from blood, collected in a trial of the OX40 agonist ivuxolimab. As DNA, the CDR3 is TGTGCCAGCAGCTTGAAACTAGCGGTAAAGTACAATGAGCAGTTCTTC. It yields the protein CASSLKLAVKYNEQFF.